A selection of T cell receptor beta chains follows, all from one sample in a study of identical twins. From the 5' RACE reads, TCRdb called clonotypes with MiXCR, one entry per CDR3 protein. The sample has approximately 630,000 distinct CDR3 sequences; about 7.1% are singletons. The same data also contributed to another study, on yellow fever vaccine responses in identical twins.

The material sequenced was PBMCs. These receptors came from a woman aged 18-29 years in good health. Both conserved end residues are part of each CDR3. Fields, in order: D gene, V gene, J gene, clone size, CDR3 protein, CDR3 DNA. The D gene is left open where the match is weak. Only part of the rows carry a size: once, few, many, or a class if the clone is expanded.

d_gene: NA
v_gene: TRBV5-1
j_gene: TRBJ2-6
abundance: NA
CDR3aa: CASSRVRTFGGSGANVLTF
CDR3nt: TGCGCCAGCAGCCGGGTCCGGACGTTTGGGGGCTCTGGGGCCAACGTCCTGACTTTC

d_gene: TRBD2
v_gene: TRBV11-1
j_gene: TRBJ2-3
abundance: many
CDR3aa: CASSARVISGREVTDTQYF
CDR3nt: TGTGCCAGCAGCGCTCGGGTTATTAGCGGGAGAGAGGTCACAGATACGCAGTATTTT

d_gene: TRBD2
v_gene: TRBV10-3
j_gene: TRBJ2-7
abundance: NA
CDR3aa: CAISEGLAGVLREQYF
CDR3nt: TGTGCCATCAGTGAGGGTCTAGCGGGAGTTTTGAGAGAGCAGTACTTC

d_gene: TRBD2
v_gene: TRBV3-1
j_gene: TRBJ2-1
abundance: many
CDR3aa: CASSQTSAPGGEQFF
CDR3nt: TGTGCCAGCAGCCAAACTAGCGCCCCAGGTGGTGAGCAGTTCTTC

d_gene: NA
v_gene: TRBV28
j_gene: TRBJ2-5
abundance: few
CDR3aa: CASSTPGRAKETQYF
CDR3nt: TGTGCCAGCAGCACCCCGGGGCGCGCAAAAGAGACCCAGTACTTC

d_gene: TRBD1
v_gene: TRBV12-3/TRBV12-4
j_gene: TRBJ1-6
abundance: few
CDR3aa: CASSFRGTGAYNSPLHF
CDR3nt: TGTGCCAGCAGTTTTCGTGGGACAGGGGCATATAATTCACCCCTCCACTTT

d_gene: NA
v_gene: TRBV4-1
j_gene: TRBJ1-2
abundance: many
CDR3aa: CASSRQKGANYGYTF
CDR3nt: TGCGCCAGCAGCCGCCAAAAGGGGGCTAACTATGGCTACACCTTC

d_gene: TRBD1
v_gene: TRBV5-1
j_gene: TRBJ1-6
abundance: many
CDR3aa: CASSLLWDRGYSPLHF
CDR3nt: TGCGCCAGCAGCTTGCTATGGGACAGGGGCTATTCACCCCTCCACTTT

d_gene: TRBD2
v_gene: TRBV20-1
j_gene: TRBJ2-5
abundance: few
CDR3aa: CSARPLAGDQETQYF
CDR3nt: TGCAGTGCTAGACCGCTAGCGGGGGACCAAGAGACCCAGTACTTC

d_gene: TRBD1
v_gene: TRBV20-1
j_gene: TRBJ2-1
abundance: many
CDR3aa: CSASGTGVNEQFF
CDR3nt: TGCAGTGCCTCCGGGACAGGGGTTAATGAGCAGTTCTTC

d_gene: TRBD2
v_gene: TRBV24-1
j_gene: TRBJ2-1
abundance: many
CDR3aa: CATSDGGLANNEQFF
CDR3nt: TGTGCCACCAGTGATGGTGGACTAGCCAACAATGAGCAGTTCTTC

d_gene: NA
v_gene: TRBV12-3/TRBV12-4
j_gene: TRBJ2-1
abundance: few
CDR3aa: CASISLNNEQFF
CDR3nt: TGTGCCAGCATTTCCTTAAACAATGAGCAGTTCTTC

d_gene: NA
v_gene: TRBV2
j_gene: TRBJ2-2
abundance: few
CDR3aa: CASRWTANTGELFF
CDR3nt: TGTGCCAGCAGATGGACGGCGAACACCGGGGAGCTGTTTTTT

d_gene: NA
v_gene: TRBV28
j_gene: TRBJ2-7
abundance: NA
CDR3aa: CASSPQVWERRSYEQYF
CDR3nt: TGTGCCAGCAGTCCCCAGGTTTGGGAGCGGAGATCCTACGAGCAGTACTTC

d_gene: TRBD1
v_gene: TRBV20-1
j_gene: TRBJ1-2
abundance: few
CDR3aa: CSAEGQGTKGYTF
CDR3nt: TGCAGTGCTGAGGGACAGGGAACGAAGGGCTACACCTTC

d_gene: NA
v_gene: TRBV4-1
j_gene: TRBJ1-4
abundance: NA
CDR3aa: CASSTPEQGYDEKLFF
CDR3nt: TGCGCCAGCAGCACCCCCGAACAGGGTTACGATGAAAAACTGTTTTTT

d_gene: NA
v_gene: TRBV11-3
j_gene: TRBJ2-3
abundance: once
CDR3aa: CASSPPGLTDTQYF
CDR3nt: TGTGCCAGCAGCCCCCCGGGGCTCACAGATACGCAGTATTTT

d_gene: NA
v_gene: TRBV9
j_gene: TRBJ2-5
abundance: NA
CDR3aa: CASSPRAVVETQYF
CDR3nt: TGTGCCAGCAGCCCCCGGGCCGTGGTAGAGACCCAGTACTTC

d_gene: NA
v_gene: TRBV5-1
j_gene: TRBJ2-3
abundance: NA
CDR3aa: CASSFPLLASTDTQYF
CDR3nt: TGCGCCAGCAGCTTCCCACTGCTAGCGAGCACAGATACGCAGTATTTT

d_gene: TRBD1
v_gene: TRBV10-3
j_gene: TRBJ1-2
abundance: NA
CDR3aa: CAISESGQGNYGYTF
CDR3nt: TGTGCCATCAGTGAGTCTGGACAGGGGAACTATGGCTACACCTTC

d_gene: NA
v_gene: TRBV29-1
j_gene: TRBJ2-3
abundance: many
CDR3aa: CSVGVAGMQYF
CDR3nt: TGCAGCGTCGGAGTTGCGGGTATGCAGTATTTT

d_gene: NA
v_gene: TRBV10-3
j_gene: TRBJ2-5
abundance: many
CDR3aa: CAISEGGLQVQETQYF
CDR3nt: TGTGCCATCAGTGAAGGTGGTCTCCAAGTCCAAGAGACCCAGTACTTC

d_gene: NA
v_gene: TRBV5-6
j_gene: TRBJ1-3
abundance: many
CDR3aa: CASSLGRGPAITIYF
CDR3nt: TGTGCCAGCAGCTTGGGTCGTGGACCCGCAATCACCATATATTTT

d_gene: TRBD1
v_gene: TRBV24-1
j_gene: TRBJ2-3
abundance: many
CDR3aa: CATSGSPGQGDSDTQYF
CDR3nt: TGTGCCACCAGTGGATCACCGGGACAGGGCGATTCGGATACGCAGTATTTT

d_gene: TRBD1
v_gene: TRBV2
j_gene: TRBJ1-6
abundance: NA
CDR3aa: CASSVPGARTGYSPLHF
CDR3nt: TGTGCCAGCAGTGTCCCCGGGGCCCGGACAGGATATTCACCCCTCCACTTT